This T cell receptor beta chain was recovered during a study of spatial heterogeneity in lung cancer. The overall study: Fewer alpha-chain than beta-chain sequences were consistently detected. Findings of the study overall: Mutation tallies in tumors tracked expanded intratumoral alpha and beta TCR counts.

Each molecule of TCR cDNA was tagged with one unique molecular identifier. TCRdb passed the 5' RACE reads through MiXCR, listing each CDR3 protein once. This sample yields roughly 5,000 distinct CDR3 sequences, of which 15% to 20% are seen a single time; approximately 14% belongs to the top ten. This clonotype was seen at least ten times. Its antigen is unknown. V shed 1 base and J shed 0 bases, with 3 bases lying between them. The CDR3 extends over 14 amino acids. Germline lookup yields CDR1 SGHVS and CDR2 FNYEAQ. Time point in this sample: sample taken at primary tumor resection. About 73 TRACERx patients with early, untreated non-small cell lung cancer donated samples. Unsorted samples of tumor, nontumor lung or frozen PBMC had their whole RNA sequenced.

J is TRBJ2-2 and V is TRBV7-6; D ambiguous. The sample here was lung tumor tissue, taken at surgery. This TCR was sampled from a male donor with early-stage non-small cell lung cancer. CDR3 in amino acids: CASSLGTNTGELFF. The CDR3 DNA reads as TGTGCCAGCAGCTTAGGAACGAACACCGGGGAGCTGTTTTTT.